The source of this TCR beta chain is a study of T-cell reconstitution after alpha-beta-depleted transplantation in children. The ends were cut back, 4 bases at V and 6 bases at J, with 13 bases in the middle. The CDR3 is 13 amino acids. CDR1 and CDR2 from the germline V gene are SQVTM and ANQGSEA. This clonotype occurred many times. TCRbeta library preparation incorporated unique molecular identifiers. TCRdb processed the PCR reads anew with MiXCR; each CDR3 protein has one entry. The sample consists of 600,000 to 700,000 distinct CDR3 sequences, 16% of them appearing once. Sequencing used PBMCs from the stem cell graft donor, obtained from the stem cell graft. This sequence originates from a human donor who donated a stem cell graft to a child with acute myeloid leukemia. This sequence joins TRBV29-1 and TRBJ1-5, with D maybe TRBD1 (6 bases). CDR3 protein: CSVVSGVGQPQHF. The CDR3 bases are TGCAGCGTTGTATCAGGGGTTGGTCAGCCCCAGCATTTT. Complete variable domain (other parts from reference TRBV29-1 and TRBJ1-5): SAVISQKPSRDICQRGTSLTIQCQVDSQVTMMFWYRQQPGQSLTLIATANQGSEATYESGFVIDKFPISRPNLTFSTLTVSNMSPEDSSIYLCSVVSGVGQPQHFGDGTRLSIL.